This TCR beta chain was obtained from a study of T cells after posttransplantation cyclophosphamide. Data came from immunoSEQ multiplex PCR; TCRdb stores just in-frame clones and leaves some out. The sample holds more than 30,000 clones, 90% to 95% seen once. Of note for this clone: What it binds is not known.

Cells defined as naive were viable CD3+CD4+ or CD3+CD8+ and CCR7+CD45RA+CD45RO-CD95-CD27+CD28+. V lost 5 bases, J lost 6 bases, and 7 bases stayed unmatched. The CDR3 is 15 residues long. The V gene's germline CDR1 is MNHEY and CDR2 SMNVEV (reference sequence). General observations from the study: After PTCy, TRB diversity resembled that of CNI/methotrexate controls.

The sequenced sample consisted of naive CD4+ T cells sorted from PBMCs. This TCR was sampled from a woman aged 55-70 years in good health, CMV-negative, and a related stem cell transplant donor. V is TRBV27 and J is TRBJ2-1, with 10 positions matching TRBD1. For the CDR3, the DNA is TGTGCCAGCAGTGAAGGGACAGGGGTTTTCAATGAGCAGTTCTTC. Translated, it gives CASSEGTGVFNEQFF.